This is a list of T cell receptor beta chains from one sample in a study of shared clonotypes between healthy human individuals. The repertoire was sequenced with immunoSEQ multiplex PCR; TCRdb's copy has only in-frame clones and lacks some. Here the sample spans about 1.5 million clones, nearly 99% being singletons. Material for sequencing was naive CD4+ T cells sorted from blood. The receptors shown here come from a man under 40 in good health. CDR3s include the opening cysteine and the closing phenylalanine or tryptophan. The order of the fields is clone size, V gene, J gene, D gene, CDR3 DNA, CDR3 protein. The D gene is left open where the match is weak. Size is omitted from some rows. Given values are once, few, many or a class for expanded clones.

size: NA
V: TRBV5-5
J: TRBJ2-1
D: NA
DNA: TGTGCCAGCAGCCTGGCCCAACTGGAGCAGTTCTTC
CDR3: CASSLAQLEQFF

size: NA
V: TRBV4-3
J: TRBJ1-1
D: NA
DNA: TGCGCCAGCAGCCAAGATAGGGGACGGACGAACACTGAAGCTTTCTTT
CDR3: CASSQDRGRTNTEAFF

size: NA
V: TRBV5-1
J: TRBJ2-5
D: NA
DNA: TGCGCCAGCCGTGTCAGTCTGTTCCAAGAGACCCAGTACTTC
CDR3: CASRVSLFQETQYF

size: once
V: TRBV6-1
J: TRBJ1-2
D: NA
DNA: TGTGCCAGCAGTGAAGACAGGCCTGACTATGGCTACACCTTC
CDR3: CASSEDRPDYGYTF

size: NA
V: TRBV9
J: TRBJ1-1
D: TRBD1
DNA: TGTGCCAGCACCAAGACAGGGAAGAACACTGAAGCTTTCTTT
CDR3: CASTKTGKNTEAFF

size: NA
V: TRBV18
J: TRBJ2-7
D: TRBD1
DNA: TGTGCCAGCTCAAGGGGACAGGGGGCGGACGAGCAGTACTTC
CDR3: CASSRGQGADEQYF

size: NA
V: TRBV2
J: TRBJ2-1
D: NA
DNA: TGTGCCAGCAGTGAAGTGCCCGGAGTTTGGGTCTTC
CDR3: CASSEVPGVWVF

size: once
V: TRBV5-1
J: TRBJ2-7
D: TRBD1
DNA: TGCGCCAGCAGCTCGGGACAGGGGGGCTACGAGCAGTACTTC
CDR3: CASSSGQGGYEQYF

size: NA
V: TRBV9
J: TRBJ2-7
D: NA
DNA: TGTGCCAGCAGCGTAGCGGTTGGAAGCTACGAGCAGTACTTC
CDR3: CASSVAVGSYEQYF

size: once
V: TRBV5-6
J: TRBJ2-7
D: TRBD2
DNA: TGTGCCAGCAGCTTGGACAGACTAGCAGCCGCCTACGAGCAGTACTTC
CDR3: CASSLDRLAAAYEQYF

size: NA
V: TRBV20-1
J: TRBJ1-1
D: NA
DNA: TGCAGTGCTAGAACTGATACTGAAGCTTTCTTT
CDR3: CSARTDTEAFF

size: NA
V: TRBV10-3
J: TRBJ2-7
D: TRBD2
DNA: TGTGCCATCAGTGAGCCCGATAGCGGGATGTCCCACGAGCAGTACTTC
CDR3: CAISEPDSGMSHEQYF

size: NA
V: TRBV18
J: TRBJ1-1
D: NA
DNA: TGTGCCAGCTCGCCCCGGGAAGGGGCCCTACTTCAAGCTTTCTTT
CDR3: CASSPREGALLQAFF

size: once
V: TRBV28
J: TRBJ1-4
D: NA
DNA: TGTGCCAGCAGTTTCGGCAGGGCGTTGCTTGATCGAGAAAAACTGTTTTTT
CDR3: CASSFGRALLDREKLFF

size: NA
V: TRBV5-5
J: TRBJ2-3
D: TRBD2
DNA: TGTGCCAGCAGCTTGGACCTAGCGGGGCTAACAGATACGCAGTATTTT
CDR3: CASSLDLAGLTDTQYF

size: NA
V: TRBV18
J: TRBJ2-2
D: NA
DNA: TGTGCCAGCTCACCATGGACAGACCCGAACACCGGGGAGCTGTTTTTT
CDR3: CASSPWTDPNTGELFF

size: NA
V: TRBV4-1
J: TRBJ2-3
D: TRBD1
DNA: TGCGCCAGCAGCCAACCAGGGGGTAGGCAGTATTTT
CDR3: CASSQPGGRQYF

size: NA
V: TRBV11-2
J: TRBJ2-7
D: TRBD2
DNA: TGTGCCAGCAGCGCAGGGCTCAGTGCATGGACTAGTGAAGACGAGCAGTACTTC
CDR3: CASSAGLSAWTSEDEQYF

size: NA
V: TRBV5-1
J: TRBJ1-2
D: NA
DNA: TGCGCCAGCAGCTTTGACTGGACTCTCTATGGCTACACCTTC
CDR3: CASSFDWTLYGYTF

size: NA
V: TRBV5-1
J: TRBJ2-2
D: NA
DNA: TGCGCCAGCAGCTTGTATTGGGTGAACACCGGGGAGCTGTTTTTT
CDR3: CASSLYWVNTGELFF

size: NA
V: TRBV7-8
J: TRBJ1-5
D: TRBD1
DNA: TGTGCCAGCAGCTTAGTTCAGGGGGTTGGGCCCCAGCATTTT
CDR3: CASSLVQGVGPQHF

size: NA
V: TRBV5-3
J: TRBJ2-2
D: TRBD2
DNA: TGTGCCAGAAGCCTGCGGGAGGGCCTATACACCGGGGAGCTGTTTTTT
CDR3: CARSLREGLYTGELFF

size: NA
V: TRBV6-1
J: TRBJ1-4
D: TRBD1
DNA: TGTGCCAGCAGTGTACTGACCGGGACAGTTAATGAAAAACTGTTTTTT
CDR3: CASSVLTGTVNEKLFF

size: NA
V: TRBV5-1
J: TRBJ2-3
D: NA
DNA: TGCGCCAGCAGCGGTATAGCGAGAAGCACAGATACGCAGTATTTT
CDR3: CASSGIARSTDTQYF

size: NA
V: TRBV27
J: TRBJ2-7
D: NA
DNA: TGTGCCAGCAGCACAGGGATCAGTTACGAGCAGTACTTC
CDR3: CASSTGISYEQYF

size: NA
V: TRBV6-6
J: TRBJ2-7
D: NA
DNA: TGTGCCAGCAGTTACTCGGGTCAGGTGACCTACGAGCAGTACTTC
CDR3: CASSYSGQVTYEQYF

size: NA
V: TRBV18
J: TRBJ2-5
D: TRBD1
DNA: TGTGCCAGCTCAAAGACAGGGTACCAAGAGACCCAGTACTTC
CDR3: CASSKTGYQETQYF

size: NA
V: TRBV7-2
J: TRBJ2-5
D: NA
DNA: TGTGCCAGCAGCGGCGCCCGACAAGAGACCCAGTACTTC
CDR3: CASSGARQETQYF

size: NA
V: TRBV5-1
J: TRBJ2-3
D: NA
DNA: TGCGCCAGCAGCTTGGCCCGACTCCCAAATACGCAGTATTTT
CDR3: CASSLARLPNTQYF

size: NA
V: TRBV5-4
J: TRBJ2-7
D: TRBD2
DNA: TGTGCCAGCAGCTACGGGACTAGCGGAACCTACGAGCAGTACTTC
CDR3: CASSYGTSGTYEQYF

size: NA
V: TRBV7-8
J: TRBJ2-5
D: TRBD2
DNA: TGTGCCAGCAGCTTAGGTCCTAGCGGGAGGCCTGGTCGGGAGACCCAGTACTTC
CDR3: CASSLGPSGRPGRETQYF

size: once
V: TRBV28
J: TRBJ2-2
D: NA
DNA: TGTGCCAGCAGTTTGGGCGGGATAGGCGGGGAGCTGTTTTTT
CDR3: CASSLGGIGGELFF

size: NA
V: TRBV10-3
J: TRBJ2-7
D: TRBD2
DNA: TGTGCCATCAGCGGGACTAGCGGCTACGAGCAGTACTTC
CDR3: CAISGTSGYEQYF

size: once
V: TRBV28
J: TRBJ2-2
D: TRBD2
DNA: TGTGCCAGCAGCCCGACTAGCGGGAGAAGGAAAGGGCCCGGGGAGCTGTTTTTT
CDR3: CASSPTSGRRKGPGELFF

size: NA
V: TRBV6-5
J: TRBJ2-5
D: NA
DNA: TGTGCCAGCAGTGGTATGGGGTCCGTGACCCAGTACTTC
CDR3: CASSGMGSVTQYF

size: NA
V: TRBV18
J: TRBJ2-5
D: TRBD2
DNA: TGTGCCAGCTCACCGAGTAGGACTAGCGGGAGTATCGAGACCCAGTACTTC
CDR3: CASSPSRTSGSIETQYF

size: NA
V: TRBV18
J: TRBJ2-7
D: TRBD1
DNA: TGTGCCAGCGCTCCCGGGACAGGGGTATCTTACGAGCAGTACTTC
CDR3: CASAPGTGVSYEQYF

size: NA
V: TRBV27
J: TRBJ2-7
D: TRBD1
DNA: TGTGCCAGCAGTTTGCGACAGGGGAGTCCCTACGAGCAGTACTTC
CDR3: CASSLRQGSPYEQYF

size: NA
V: TRBV7-2
J: TRBJ2-7
D: NA
DNA: TGTGCCAGCAGCTTAGCCGCGACAGGTATCTACGAGCAGTACTTC
CDR3: CASSLAATGIYEQYF

size: NA
V: TRBV5-1
J: TRBJ2-1
D: NA
DNA: TGCGCCAGCAGCCTTGTAAGGGATGAGCAGTTCTTC
CDR3: CASSLVRDEQFF